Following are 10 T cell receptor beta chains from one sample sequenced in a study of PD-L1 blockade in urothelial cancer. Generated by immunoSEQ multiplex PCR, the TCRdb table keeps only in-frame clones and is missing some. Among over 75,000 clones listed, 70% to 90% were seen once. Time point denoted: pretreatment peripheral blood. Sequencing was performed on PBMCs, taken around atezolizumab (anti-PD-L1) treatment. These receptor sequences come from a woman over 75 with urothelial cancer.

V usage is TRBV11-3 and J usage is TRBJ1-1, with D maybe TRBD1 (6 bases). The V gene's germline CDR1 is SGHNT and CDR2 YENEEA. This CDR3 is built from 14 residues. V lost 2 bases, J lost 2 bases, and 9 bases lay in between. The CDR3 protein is CASSLQGTNTEAFF. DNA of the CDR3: TGTGCCAGCAGCTTACAGGGGACCAACACTGAAGCTTTCTTT.

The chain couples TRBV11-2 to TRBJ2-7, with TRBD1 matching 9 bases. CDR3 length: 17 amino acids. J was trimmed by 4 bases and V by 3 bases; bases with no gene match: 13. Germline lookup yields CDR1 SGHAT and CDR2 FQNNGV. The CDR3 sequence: CASSLRDRVRNGYEQYF. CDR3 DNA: TGTGCCAGCAGCTTGAGGGACAGGGTTCGTAACGGTTACGAGCAGTACTTC.

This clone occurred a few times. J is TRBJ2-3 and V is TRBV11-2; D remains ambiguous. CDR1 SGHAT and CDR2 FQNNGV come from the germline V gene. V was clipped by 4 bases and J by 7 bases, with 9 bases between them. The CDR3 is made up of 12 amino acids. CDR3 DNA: TGTGCCAGCAGCTCTAGTTTGCATACGCAGTATTTT. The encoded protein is CASSSSLHTQYF.

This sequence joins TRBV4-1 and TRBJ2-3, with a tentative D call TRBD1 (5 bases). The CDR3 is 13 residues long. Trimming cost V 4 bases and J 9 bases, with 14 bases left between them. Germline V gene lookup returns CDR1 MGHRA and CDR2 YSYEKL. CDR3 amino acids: CASSLIGVGTQYF. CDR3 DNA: TGCGCCAGCAGCCTAATAGGGGTGGGCACGCAGTATTTT.

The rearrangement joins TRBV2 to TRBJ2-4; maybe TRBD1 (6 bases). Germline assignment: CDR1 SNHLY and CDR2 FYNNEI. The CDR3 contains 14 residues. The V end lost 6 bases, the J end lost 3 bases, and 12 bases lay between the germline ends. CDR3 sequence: CASSLQGSKNIQYF. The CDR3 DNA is TGTGCCAGCAGCCTCCAGGGGAGCAAAAACATTCAGTACTTC.

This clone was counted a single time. This chain's CDR3 is CASSSGTGQSTDTQYF. The CDR3 coding sequence is TGCGCCAGCAGCTCAGGGACAGGGCAAAGCACAGATACGCAGTATTTT. V is TRBV5-1 and J is TRBJ2-3, with 9 bases identical to TRBD1. J gave up 0 bases and V 3 bases, and 5 bases lay outside the gene matches. CDR3 length equals 16 residues. Germline lookup yields CDR1 SGHRS and CDR2 YFSETQ.

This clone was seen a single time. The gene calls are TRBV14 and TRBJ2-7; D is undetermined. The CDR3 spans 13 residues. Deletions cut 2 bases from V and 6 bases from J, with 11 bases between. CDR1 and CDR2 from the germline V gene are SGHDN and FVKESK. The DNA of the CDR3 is TGTGCCAGCAGCCAACCGACAACACGCGAGCAGTACTTC. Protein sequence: CASSQPTTREQYF.

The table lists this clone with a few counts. CDR3 amino acids: CASSQDRGGNEQFF. The CDR3 DNA follows: TGTGCCAGCAGCCAAGACAGGGGTGGCAATGAGCAGTTCTTC. This sequence joins TRBV4-2 and TRBJ2-1; the D gene is possibly TRBD1 (6 bases). CDR3 length: 14 residues. The germline V gene has CDR1 LGHNA and CDR2 YNFKEQ. The V and J ends lost 0 bases and 6 bases respectively, with 9 bases between them.

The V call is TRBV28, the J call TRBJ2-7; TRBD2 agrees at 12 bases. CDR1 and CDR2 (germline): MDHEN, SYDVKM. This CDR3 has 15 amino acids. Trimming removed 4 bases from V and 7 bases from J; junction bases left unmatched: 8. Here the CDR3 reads CASSSLAGGSREQYF. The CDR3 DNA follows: TGTGCCAGCAGTTCCCTAGCGGGAGGGTCGAGGGAGCAGTACTTC.

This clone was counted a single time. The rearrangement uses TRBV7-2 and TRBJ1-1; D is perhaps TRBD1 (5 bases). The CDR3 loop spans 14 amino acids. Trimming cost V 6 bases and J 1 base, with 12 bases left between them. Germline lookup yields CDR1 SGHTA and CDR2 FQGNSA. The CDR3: CASSTDRTNTEAFF. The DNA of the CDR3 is TGTGCCAGCAGTACCGACAGAACGAACACTGAAGCTTTCTTT.